Reported below is one TCR beta chain. This clonotype has only a few counts. Its binding antigen is unknown. The junction shows a germline mismatch at one end, possibly a read error. The data stem from a study of regulatory T cells in long-lasting Graves disease listed by TCRdb under 2021. Study-level background: To count as having persistent Graves' disease, a patient had to have received antithyroid drug treatment for over 5 years with TSH receptor autoantibodies remaining persistently positive. Persistent Graves' disease patients were compared with newly diagnosed Graves' disease patients by peripheral blood TCR sequencing and RNA sequencing. Antithyroid drugs had been taken for approximately 9.7 years on average by persistent Graves' disease patients in the clinical cohort. The study took place in China and was registered as a clinical trial. A total of approximately 35 samples underwent TCR sequencing: about 13 from persistent and about 20 from newly diagnosed Graves' disease patients.

Based on the germline V gene (reference sequence), the CDR1 and CDR2 sequences are SGHAT and FQDESV. The CDR3 contains 15 residues, cysteine and phenylalanine counted. Solely the CDR3 DNA is kept, with 45 bases framed from the first base. Libraries were made using multiplex PCR. For sequencing, an Illumina HiSeq 4000 was employed. TCR beta libraries were built with iRepertoire HTBI primers and Arm-PCR amplification of CDR3 regions. Gel purification was performed on PCR products prior to sequencing. In the paper's pipeline: Across samples, around 58 TRBV and 13 to 15 TRBJ segments were identified and used for gene usage analysis of CDR3 amino acid clonotypes. Filtered high-quality paired reads were merged into contigs using COPE and FqMerger. Contigs were aligned with BLAST to IMGT TRBV, TRBD and TRBJ reference genes, and CDR3 was defined per IMGT. Highly expanded clones were defined as clonotypes with a frequency above 0.1%. Repertoire diversity was measured by Shannon entropy, and V-J evenness by the Gini coefficient. A clonotype was considered public if more than one individual shared it. TCRdb reran the public reads through fastp at Q25 and MiXCR, keeping productive beta chains. Each entry merges the rows of one CDR3 protein and shows their most common DNA and genes. These V and J calls are TCRdb output, not the study's own analysis. Present in this sample are approximately 690,000 distinct CDR3 sequences, around 30% of which were seen just once. The biggest ten clones account for 40% to 50% of the sample.

Overall results and qualifications from the work: Because the primary lesion, thyroid tissue, could not be accessed, the study looked at peripheral blood alone. Compared with newly diagnosed patients, patients with persistent Graves' disease had lower TCR Shannon entropy and fewer highly expanded clones, which suggests clonal expansion. TRBV28, TRBJ1-2 and TRBJ2-5 were preferentially used in persistent disease, while TRBV20-1 and TRBJ2-1 were favored in newly diagnosed disease. As a limitation, the authors acknowledged that the small sample size may reduce accuracy. A larger number of public clonotypes was shared among persistent patients (approximately 2,500) than among newly diagnosed patients (over 850). Sequencing and analysis were limited to the TCR beta chain.

Read against the paper, the sample's time point label means: persistent/refractory GD, antithyroid drugs over 5 years with positive TRAb. For both TCR sequencing and RNA sequencing, RNA was extracted from PBMCs using TRIzol. The diagnosis of Graves' disease followed American Thyroid Association guidelines. Patients for the study were recruited at an endocrinology department in Xi'an, China. Each patient gave 7 to 9.5 milliliters of peripheral blood, collected in an EDTA anticoagulant tube. Ficoll Paque Plus density gradient separation was used to isolate PBMCs, and no additional T cell sorting was done. An Agilent 2100 Bioanalyzer and agarose gel were used to check RNA quality, while a NanoDrop 2000 measured RNA concentration.

The chain links TRBV11-1 with TRBJ2-4, and TRBD1 aligns with 7 junction nucleotides. The TCR originated in a female donor with Graves disease. The material was peripheral blood mononuclear cells (PBMCs), obtained when the disease was refractory, from a patient treated with antithyroid drugs. The nucleotides are TGTGCCAGCAGCTTAGACCCCACCAGGGGGAACATTCGGTACTTC. Its translation is CASSLDPTRGNIRYF. With the rest looked up from the reference TRBV11-1 and TRBJ2-4 genes rather than sequenced, the full variable domain is EAEVAQSPRYKITEKSQAVAFWCDPISGHATLYWYRQILGQGPELLVQFQDESVVDDSQLPKDRFSAERLKGVDSTLKIQPAELGDSAMYLCASSLDPTRGNIRYFGAGTRLSVL.